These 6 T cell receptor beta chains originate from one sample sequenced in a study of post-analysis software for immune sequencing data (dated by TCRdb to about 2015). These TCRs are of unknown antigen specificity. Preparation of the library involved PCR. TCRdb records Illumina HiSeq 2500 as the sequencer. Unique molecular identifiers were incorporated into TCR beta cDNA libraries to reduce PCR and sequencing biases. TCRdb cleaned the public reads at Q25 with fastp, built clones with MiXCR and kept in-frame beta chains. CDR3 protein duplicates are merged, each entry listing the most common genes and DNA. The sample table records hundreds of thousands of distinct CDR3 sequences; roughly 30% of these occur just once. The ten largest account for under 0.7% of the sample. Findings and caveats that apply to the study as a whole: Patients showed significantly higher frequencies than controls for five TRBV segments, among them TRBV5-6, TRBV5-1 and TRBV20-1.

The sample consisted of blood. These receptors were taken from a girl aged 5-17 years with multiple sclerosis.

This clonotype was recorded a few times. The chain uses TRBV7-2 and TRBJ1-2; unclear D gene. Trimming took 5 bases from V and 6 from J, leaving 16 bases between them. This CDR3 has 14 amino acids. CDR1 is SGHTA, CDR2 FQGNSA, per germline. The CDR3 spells CASSPAQVRHGYTF. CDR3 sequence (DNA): TGTGCCAGCAGCCCCGCCCAGGTCCGGCATGGCTACACCTTC.

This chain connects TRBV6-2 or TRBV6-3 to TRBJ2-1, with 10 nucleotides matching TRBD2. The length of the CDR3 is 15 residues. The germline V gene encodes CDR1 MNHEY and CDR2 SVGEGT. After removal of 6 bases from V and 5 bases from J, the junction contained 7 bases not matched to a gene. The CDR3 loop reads CASSLTSGAHNEQFF. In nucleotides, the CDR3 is TGTGCCAGCAGCCTTACTAGCGGGGCGCACAATGAGCAGTTCTTC.

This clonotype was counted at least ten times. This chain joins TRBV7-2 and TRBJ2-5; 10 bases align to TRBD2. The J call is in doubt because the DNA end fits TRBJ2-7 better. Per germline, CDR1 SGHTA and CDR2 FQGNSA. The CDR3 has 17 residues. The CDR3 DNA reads TGTGCCAGCAGCTCGCGGGCTAGCGGGAGATTTGTGGACGAGCAGTACTTC. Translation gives CASSSRASGRFVDEQYF.

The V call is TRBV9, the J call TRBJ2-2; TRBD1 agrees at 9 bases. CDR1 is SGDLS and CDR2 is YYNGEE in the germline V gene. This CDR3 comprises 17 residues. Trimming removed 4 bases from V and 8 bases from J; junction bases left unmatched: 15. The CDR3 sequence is CASSPIPTGGIRGELFF. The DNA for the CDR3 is TGTGCCAGCAGCCCAATACCGACAGGGGGAATCAGGGGGGAGCTGTTTTTT. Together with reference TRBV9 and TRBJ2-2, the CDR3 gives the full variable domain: DSGVTQTPKHLITATGQRVTLRCSPRSGDLSVYWYQQSLDQGLQFLIQYYNGEERAKGNILERFSAQQFPDLHSELNLSSLELGDSALYFCASSPIPTGGIRGELFFGEGSRLTVL.

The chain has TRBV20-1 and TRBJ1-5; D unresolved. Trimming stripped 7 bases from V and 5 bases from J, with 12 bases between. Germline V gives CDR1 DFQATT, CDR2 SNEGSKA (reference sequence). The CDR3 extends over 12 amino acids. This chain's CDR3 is CSGGVRDQPQHF. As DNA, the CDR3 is TGCAGTGGGGGTGTTAGGGATCAGCCCCAGCATTTT.

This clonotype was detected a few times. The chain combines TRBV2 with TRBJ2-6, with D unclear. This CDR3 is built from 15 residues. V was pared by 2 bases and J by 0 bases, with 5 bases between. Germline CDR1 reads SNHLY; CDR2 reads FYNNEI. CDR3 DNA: TGTGCCAGCAGTGAAAACAACTCTGGGGCCAACGTCCTGACTTTC. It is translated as CASSENNSGANVLTF.